Reported below is one T cell receptor (beta chain). This clone's antigen is unknown. No per-base quality is available; no much larger clone lies one base away. Ends trimmed: V by 4 bases, J by 7 bases; bases unmatched to a gene: 10. CDR1 and CDR2 (SGHRS, YFSETQ) derive from the germline V gene. The CDR3 measures 15 amino acids from cysteine to phenylalanine. Only the CDR3 region is kept as DNA, spanning 45 bases read in frame from base 1. This sample is part of a study of cytomegalovirus exposure and HLA in healthy donors (dated 2017 in TCRdb). In terms of the full investigation: In an earlier analysis of around 540 of the donors, around 290 Gb of sequence data and 120 million or so unique TCR beta sequences from roughly 200 million T cells were reported. An early release covering roughly 640 HLA-typed donors comprised approximately 300 gigabases of sequencing data and tens of millions of unique TCR sequences. To decide whether each TCR beta V gene segment behaved as functional or pseudogenic, an earlier analysis of 587 of the donors relied on high-throughput TCR beta sequencing. Alongside the repertoire data, information on donor age, sex, ethnicity and CMV serostatus was compiled. Of the roughly 400 genotyped donors, approximately 80% fell in the genetic ancestry cluster associated with self-reported Caucasian donors. The study profiled the T cell repertoires of 500 to 800 subjects by immunosequencing and related them to cytomegalovirus serostatus. All discovery cohort repertoires had been generated using a single sequencing platform. Roughly 5 DR-DQ haplotypes were handled as single units for association and clustering, since linkage in the cohort was strong. Rather than drawing on any new phenotypic data, the later analysis identified candidate immune exposures from TCR beta sequences and the way those sequences occurred across donors. To study patterns of TCR occurrence, a later analysis re-analyzed previously published TCR beta repertoires from several hundred donors and added high-resolution HLA genotyping. A later genetic analysis used genome-wide SNP genotypes for about three fifths of the roughly 700 donors, treating that subset as a discovery cohort. High-throughput TCR immunosequencing, statistical association of individual TCRs with disease status, and machine learning were combined to predict cytomegalovirus infection status. In addition to the first cohort of 666 subjects, a separate validation cohort of some 120 different subjects was used. The study was designed to test whether signatures of past pathogen exposure could be identified by cataloging public T cell receptors. Class I and class II HLA loci were covered by the typing at four-digit resolution. Typing coverage differed by locus: A, B, C, DRB1 and DQB1 were typed in about 620-640 donors, DQA1 in approximately 520, DPA1 in 600 to 610, and DPB1 in just under 480. Across about 370 genotyped donors of the cohort, an average of approximately 240,000 unique TCR beta nucleotide sequences per donor were sequenced, and around 20% of those sequences were non-productive. What the work shows at the level of the full study, not this receptor alone: According to a later analysis, most CMV-associated TCR beta chains appeared to be HLA-restricted, and the HLA associations seemed to be driven largely by CMV exposure. In an earlier analysis of fewer than 750 of the donors, most TCR beta V segments were observed in productive rearrangements about 87% or about 30% of the time, broadly matching IMGT annotations. Because counts were too low, approximately 15 rarely observed V segments, including chromosome 9 orphons, were excluded from the earlier analysis of some 590 of the donors. The sequencing pipeline was judged likely to have produced a cluster of highly shared sequence variants as a technical artifact. While some public TCRs were present in many individuals, most TCR sequences turned up only very rarely across donors. The cohort was sequenced for TCR beta chains only, and without alpha or paired-chain data the features that could be detected were limited. A further reported finding was that TCR beta sequences accurately predicted the HLA-A and HLA-B alleles for most subjects in the first cohort. In a later analysis, TCR association rates were found to vary across HLA loci, with the most associated TCRs seen for DRB1 alleles and the fewest for HLA-C alleles. The 87-base-pair reads could not distinguish some IMGT-functional V segments, including TRBV6-2 and TRBV6-3, so those segments were excluded. Linkage disequilibrium might explain the correlated functional status among segregating V segments, but an unknown experimental factor could not be ruled out. For the cohort, immune exposure information was limited to CMV serostatus. When HLA alleles, especially DR and DQ, strongly co-occurred, attributing TCR associations to individual alleles was difficult. In the study, 150 to 200 TCR beta chains were listed as associated with cytomegalovirus. In a later analysis, HLA-associated TCR beta chains showed more clonal expansion and lower generation probabilities than non-associated chains that were equally common. The presence/absence analyses assumed that sequencing depth was roughly uniform across donors, and that assumption may not be true. The authors suggested that the approach could potentially be generalized to other disease states and immunological phenotypes. V-gene and J-gene trimming of TCR beta chains was associated with a missense DCLRE1C variant in a later genetic analysis, and the association was replicated in an independent cohort. In vitro tests confirmed that three of the cytomegalovirus-associated TCR beta chains recognize cytomegalovirus antigens. Specific HLA alleles were associated with about 17,000 TCR beta sequences at a false discovery rate of 0.05 in a later analysis. A later genetic analysis reported fewer N-insertions in productive TCRs among donors in an Asian-associated ancestry cluster than the roughly 700-donor mean. HLA typing was unavailable for some donors at each locus, so association tests used only the typed subset. According to a later analysis, parvovirus B19, influenza, CMV and Epstein-Barr virus appeared linked to several top co-occurrence clusters. In both the original and validation cohorts, the classifier was reported to diagnose cytomegalovirus status with high specificity and sensitivity.

In total, approximately 610 healthy bone marrow donors made up the cohort. Cohort members were all nominally healthy when sampled, although unrecorded immune exposures were likely present. The donor was CMV seropositive and belonged to the group of 250 to 350 seropositive cohort members. Each donor provided a peripheral blood sample, and peripheral blood mononuclear cells were used for TCR beta sequencing. Genomic DNA extraction from the blood cell samples was performed with the Qiagen DNeasy Blood Extraction Kit. Library creation used the immunoSEQ multiplex PCR assay. For the multiplex PCR, a mixture combining 60 forward primers for TCR Vbeta segments and 13 reverse primers for TCR Jbeta segments was used. Amplification of the CDR3 region of rearranged TCR beta genes was performed with a multiplex PCR assay on genomic DNA. Amplified TCR beta libraries were sequenced as 87-base-pair reads on the Illumina HiSeq System. Per the source publication's procedure: In a later analysis, tens of millions of unique TCR beta chains were counted across the 690 or so repertoires, and around 10 million of these chains were shared by at least two donors. To remove PCR and sequencing errors, raw reads were error-corrected and collapsed into unique sequences using a nearest-neighbor algorithm that merged closely related sequences. CDR3 sequences were aligned to IMGT reference sequences to assign V, D and J gene segments. For a sequence to be retained, at least a six-nucleotide match to both a V gene segment and a J gene segment was required. Rearrangements were called productive when the CDR3 lacked stop codons and stayed in frame with V and J; all others were non-productive. CDR3 was defined by IMGT convention, running from the second conserved V-encoded cysteine to the conserved J-encoded phenylalanine. Sequences without an unambiguous match to a single V gene segment were excluded from the earlier analysis of about 600 of the donors. In an earlier analysis of a few hundred of the donors, V segments were called functional above 56.7% productive rearrangements and were called segregating when the between-donor standard deviation exceeded 5%. A statistical classification framework was built to diagnose cytomegalovirus status from the catalog of TCR beta chain sequences. In a later analysis, V and J genes were assigned by comparing TCR nucleotide sequences against IMGT/GENE-DB human TR gene sequences. Using the TCRdist pipeline, a later analysis assigned CDR3 sequences along with most-parsimonious VDJ recombination scenarios. In a later analysis, each TCR beta chain was defined by its CDR3 amino acid sequence together with its V-gene family, and reads lacking a unique V-gene family were excluded. As a way to deal with suspected cross-contamination and a sequencing artifact, a later analysis dropped 450 to 600 nucleotide sequences that were highly shared and had low generation probability. In a later analysis, a clonal expansion index for each public chain was calculated from normalized within-repertoire ranks of inferred template counts. In a later analysis, generation probabilities were computed using a VDJ recombination model fitted to out-of-frame rearrangements, and the results were checked against IGoR. A later analysis scored TCR-TCR, TCR-HLA and TCR-CMV co-occurrence with hypergeometric tests, applying a repertoire-size bias correction to TCR pairs. In a later analysis, false discovery rates were estimated by permuting HLA or CMV assignments 20 times. A later analysis grouped co-occurring TCRs with DBSCAN, adding TCRdist sequence similarity when clustering within HLA-allele-positive subsets. Repertoires with fewer than 30,000 or more than 120,000 public chains were left out of co-occurrence clustering, as were five repertoires with anomalous nucleotide sharing. TCRdb carries this immuneACCESS record with in-frame sequences only. Its versions omit some clonotypes, under half of them owing to an unresolved V gene in the studies checked, with the rest unexplained. Clone size and V and J calls were adopted from that table, with D and trimming inferred from the DNA. The sample yields 150,000 or so clones; roughly 81% were counted once. About 2% of the sample comes from the top ten.

The TCR sequence derives from a man between 18 and 35 years old in good health and CMV-seropositive. The rearrangement joined TRBV5-1 to TRBJ2-4, with 8 junctional bases fitting TRBD1. The sequencing input was PBMCs. The CDR3 here reads CASSIDDRGGNIQYF. The DNA sequence is as follows: TGCGCCAGCAGCATAGACGACAGGGGTGGGAACATTCAGTACTTC.